The 27 T cell receptor beta chains below all came from one sample that was sequenced in a study of T cell repertoires in cytomegalovirus infection. TCRdb used MiXCR to reprocess the reads, holding one entry per CDR3 protein. Of 200,000 to 300,000 distinct CDR3 sequences in the sample, over 8% were seen once. Input material: PBMCs. The receptors were gathered from a human donor in good health (CMV status not recorded). Some clones in this sample may be carry-over from other donors' samples.

This clonotype was seen a few times. The V call is TRBV29-1, the J call TRBJ1-5; the D is unclear. The CDR3 consists of 12 residues. In germline, CDR1 is SQVTM, CDR2 ANQGSEA. Between the trimmed V and J ends, which lost 4 bases and 3 bases, there was a span of 7 bases. The CDR3 coding sequence is TGCAGCGTTGGCGGGGTCAATCAGCCCCAGCATTTT. This gives the protein CSVGGVNQPQHF.

This clonotype came up many times. V gene TRBV7-3 combines with J gene TRBJ2-6; possible D gene TRBD2, 7 bases. The germline V and J ends were trimmed by 0 bases and 2 bases, with 11 bases remaining between them. CDR1 is SGHTA, CDR2 FQGTGA, per germline. This CDR3 contains 17 residues. CDR3 amino acids: CASSLTQGRAGANVLTF. The DNA for the CDR3 is TGTGCCAGCAGCTTAACCCAGGGGAGGGCTGGGGCCAACGTCCTGACTTTC.

This clonotype has more than one count but fewer than ten. The DNA of the CDR3 is TGTGCCAGCAGTGGGGACTATTCGCAGTTCTTC. Translating gives CASSGDYSQFF. V and J are TRBV2 and TRBJ2-1; 7 bases are shared with TRBD2. Trimming removed 4 bases from V and 12 bases from J; junction bases left unmatched: 3. CDR1 and CDR2 from the germline V gene are SNHLY and FYNNEI. The CDR3 spans 11 residues.

This clonotype was recorded many times. The chain uses TRBV7-2 and TRBJ1-2; 9 bases fit TRBD1. Germline V CDR1 and CDR2: SGHTA, FQGNSA. This CDR3 is 13 amino acids long. J gave up 5 bases and V 4 bases, and 2 bases lay outside the gene matches. The CDR3 coding sequence is TGTGCCAGCAGCTCCGACAGGGGGTATGGCTACACCTTC. It translates to CASSSDRGYGYTF.

As regards this clonotype: Mismatch with germline at one junction end may stem from a read error. This rearrangement joins TRBV7-2 to TRBJ1-2; 9 bases align to TRBD1. This CDR3 contains 15 residues. Per the germline V gene, CDR1 is SGHTA and CDR2 is FQGNSA. CDR3 coding DNA: TGTGCCAGCAGCCGGACAGGGGTCCTGAACTATGGCTCCACCTTC. It is translated as CASSRTGVLNYGSTF.

The CDR3 reads CASGTTGGQPQHF. The CDR3 region has the DNA TGTGCCAGTGGAACTACGGGAGGTCAGCCCCAGCATTTT. V gene TRBV19 combines with J gene TRBJ1-5; D is ambiguous. Germline CDR1 reads LNHDA; CDR2 reads SQIVND (reference sequence). V was clipped by 8 bases and J by 6 bases, with 14 bases between them. The CDR3 consists of 13 residues.

The chain joins TRBV18 to TRBJ2-2; 10 bases align to TRBD2. CDR3 length equals 16 residues. Germline V gene data show CDR1 as KGHSH and CDR2 as LQKENI. V lost 6 bases to trimming and J lost 0 bases; unmatched junction nucleotides: 4. The CDR3 DNA reads as TGTGCCAGCTCGGAGGGACTAGCGACGAACACCGGGGAGCTGTTTTTT. Its protein product is CASSEGLATNTGELFF.

The chain is built from TRBV6-2 or TRBV6-3 and TRBJ2-3; perhaps TRBD1 as D (5 bases). The V and J ends lost 6 bases and 3 bases respectively, with 13 bases between them. Germline lookup yields CDR1 MNHEY and CDR2 SVGEGT. The CDR3 runs to 14 residues. The CDR3 nucleotides are TGTGCCAGCAGGAACTGGGGCGGAACAGATACGCAGTATTTT. It translates to CASRNWGGTDTQYF.

V gene TRBV7-2 combines with J gene TRBJ2-3, with 9 bases matching TRBD2. Germline V gene lookup returns CDR1 SGHTA and CDR2 FQGNSA. The CDR3 consists of 15 residues. V trimming: 5 bases; J trimming: 2 bases; junction bases outside the gene matches: 5. CDR3 residues: CASSPRGGLTDTQYF. Here the CDR3 DNA reads TGTGCCAGCAGCCCGCGGGGGGGGCTCACAGATACGCAGTATTTT.

This clonotype was counted between two and nine times. The rearrangement links TRBV19 to TRBJ2-1, with 7 bases that match TRBD2. Germline CDR1 reads LNHDA; CDR2 reads SQIVND (reference sequence). This CDR3 contains 17 residues. V dropped 3 bases and J dropped 3; count of bases not matched to a gene: 11. CDR3 loop: CASSMGLGAGNYNEQFF. The DNA of the CDR3 is TGTGCCAGTAGTATGGGCCTGGGAGCGGGGAACTACAATGAGCAGTTCTTC.

The chain couples TRBV11-2 to TRBJ2-5, with TRBD2 matching 11 bases. Germline trimming cut 6 bases from V and 2 bases from J; bases unmatched to any gene: 8. Germline V CDR1 and CDR2: SGHAT, FQNNGV. This CDR3 region has 16 residues. DNA for the CDR3: TGTGCCAGCAGGCCCACTAGCGGGAGTTGGCAAGAGACCCAGTACTTC. Encoded protein: CASRPTSGSWQETQYF.

The rearrangement links TRBV27 to TRBJ2-3, with D perhaps matching TRBD1 or TRBD2 (5 bases each). This CDR3 contains 16 residues. CDR1 and CDR2 (germline): MNHEY, SMNVEV (reference sequence). Trimming removed 3 bases from V and 0 bases from J, with 13 bases in between. CDR3 in DNA: TGTGCCAGCAGTTTGGGGCGGGCGGACAGCACAGATACGCAGTATTTT. Amino acids: CASSLGRADSTDTQYF.

V usage is TRBV18 and J usage is TRBJ2-7; 7 nucleotides align to TRBD1. Losses at the gene ends were 3 bases for V and 3 bases for J; bases not matched to a gene: 5. Germline loops: CDR1 KGHSH, CDR2 LQKENI. This CDR3 region has 14 residues. The CDR3 nucleotides read TGTGCCAGCTCACCCGGAGGACAGGTCTACGAGCAGTACTTC. Encoded protein: CASSPGGQVYEQYF. The complete variable domain, with remaining parts taken from reference TRBV18 and TRBJ2-7, reads NAGVMQNPRHLVRRRGQEARLRCSPMKGHSHVYWYRQLPEEGLKFMVYLQKENIIDESGMPKERFSAEFPKEGPSILRIQQVVRGDSAAYFCASSPGGQVYEQYFGPGTRLTVT.

This chain links TRBV20-1 with TRBJ2-5; TRBD1 matches 9 bases. V lost 5 bases and J lost 1; bases outside the gene matches: 5. Germline assignment: CDR1 DFQATT and CDR2 SNEGSKA (reference sequence). This CDR3 region has 14 residues. This CDR3 is CSAGGTGTQETQYF. The CDR3, as DNA: TGCAGTGCTGGAGGGACAGGGACCCAAGAGACCCAGTACTTC.

This clonotype was observed at least ten times. The gene calls are TRBV7-8 and TRBJ2-1; the match to TRBD2 covers 10 bases. CDR1 is SGHVS, CDR2 FQNEAQ, per germline. This CDR3 is 16 amino acids long. V was clipped by 6 bases and J by 7 bases; unmatched bases: 12. The CDR3 DNA sequence: TGTGCCAGCAGTTTCGGTCGGCTAGCGGGAGTTAATGAGCAGTTCTTC. It codes for CASSFGRLAGVNEQFF.

The chain has TRBV10-3 and TRBJ1-1, with D uncertain. The germline V gene encodes CDR1 ENHRY and CDR2 SYGVKD. Trimming pared 5 bases from V and 4 bases from J, leaving 11 bases between. The CDR3 covers 13 residues. The CDR3 nucleotides are TGTGCCATCAGTCCAACCCCTGCCACTGAAGCTTTCTTT. Translation gives CAISPTPATEAFF.

This clonotype showed up just a few times. The gene calls are TRBV7-2 and TRBJ2-5; 13 bases map to TRBD2. This CDR3 has 16 amino acids. Germline loops: CDR1 SGHTA, CDR2 FQGNSA. J was trimmed by 2 bases and V by 3 bases; bases with no gene match: 3. The CDR3 is CASSFTSGGAQETQYF. As DNA, the CDR3 is TGTGCCAGCAGCTTTACTAGCGGGGGGGCACAAGAGACCCAGTACTTC.

This clonotype came up many times. The rearrangement uses TRBV7-6 and TRBJ1-1; 7 nucleotides match TRBD1. With 3 bases clipped from V and 8 bases from J, the junction kept 6 bases outside the gene matches. The CDR3 has 13 residues. Germline V gene data show CDR1 as SGHVS and CDR2 as FNYEAQ. The CDR3 is CASSFAGGFEAFF. For the CDR3, the DNA is TGTGCCAGCAGCTTTGCAGGGGGATTCGAAGCTTTCTTT.

This clonotype showed up just a few times. The V call is TRBV15, the J call TRBJ1-4, with D tentatively TRBD1 (5 bases). V was clipped by 3 bases and J by 7 bases, with 6 bases between them. Germline V gene lookup returns CDR1 LNHNV and CDR2 YYDKDF (reference sequence). CDR3 length: 12 residues. CDR3 DNA: TGTGCCACCAGCAGCCAGGGTGAAAAACTGTTTTTT. As protein: CATSSQGEKLFF.

This clonotype was counted at least ten times. V and J are TRBV27 and TRBJ1-2; D might be TRBD1 (5 bases). Trimming removed 8 bases from V and 2 bases from J, with 9 bases in between. The CDR3 runs to 12 residues. CDR1 and CDR2 (germline): MNHEY, SMNVEV (reference sequence). The CDR3 loop is CASGRGNYGYTF. The CDR3 DNA sequence: TGTGCCAGCGGCCGGGGGAACTATGGCTACACCTTC.

Only a few counts were recorded for this clonotype. The V and J genes are TRBV2 and TRBJ1-1, with 8 nucleotides matching TRBD1. V lost 7 bases and J lost 4; bases outside the gene matches: 8. Germline V gene lookup returns CDR1 SNHLY and CDR2 FYNNEI. There are 14 residues in the CDR3. CDR3 bases: TGTGCCAGCAAGTTCCGGGACAGGTTCACTGAAGCTTTCTTT. It is translated as CASKFRDRFTEAFF.

In this sample, this clonotype turned up many times. This chain links TRBV7-2 with TRBJ2-5, with a weak D call TRBD2 (5 bases). CDR1 SGHTA and CDR2 FQGNSA come from the germline V gene. This CDR3 region has 15 residues. Trimming removed 5 bases from V and 2 bases from J, with 15 bases in between. The CDR3 loop is CASSRGSPGQETQYF. Written as DNA, the CDR3 is TGTGCCAGCAGCCGCGGGTCCCCCGGGCAAGAGACCCAGTACTTC.

This clonotype was observed a handful of times. The chain couples TRBV28 to TRBJ2-3; 8 positions agree with TRBD1. The V gene end was trimmed by 4 bases and the J gene end by 4 bases; junction bases not matched to a gene: 10. The V gene's germline CDR1 is MDHEN and CDR2 SYDVKM. The CDR3 has 16 residues. The CDR3 DNA sequence: TGTGCCAGCAGTTACCCACAGGGGGTCGGCGCAGATACGCAGTATTTT. This gives the protein CASSYPQGVGADTQYF.

This clonotype was observed at least ten times. The chain carries TRBV7-2 and TRBJ2-5; D possibly corresponds to TRBD1 (5 bases). CDR3 length: 15 amino acids. The V end lost 1 base, the J end lost 5 bases, and 14 bases lay between the germline ends. The germline gives CDR1 SGHTA, CDR2 FQGNSA. The CDR3 sequence is CASSLGGSPGETQYF. The CDR3 DNA reads TGTGCCAGCAGCTTAGGCGGATCACCAGGGGAGACCCAGTACTTC.

At least ten counts were recorded for this clonotype. This sequence joins TRBV6-2 or TRBV6-3 and TRBJ2-1; a weak D match, TRBD2 (6 bases). V was cut by 7 bases and J by 7 bases, with 20 bases left in between. Germline V gene sequence: CDR1 MNHEY, CDR2 SVGEGT. The length of the CDR3 is 15 residues. CDR3 amino acids: CASIRPGTGGNEQFF. CDR3 in DNA: TGTGCCAGCATACGGCCCGGGACTGGTGGTAATGAGCAGTTCTTC.

This clonotype was seen ten or more times. V is TRBV6-6 and J is TRBJ2-2; 7 nucleotides align to TRBD1. This CDR3 has 20 residues. The germline CDR1 and CDR2 sequences are MNHNY and SVGAGI (reference sequence). Germline trimming cut 0 bases from V and 3 bases from J; bases unmatched to any gene: 16. The CDR3, as DNA: TGTGCCAGCAGTTACTCAGGGTTTTCTGGCAGGGGGTTGCACACCGGGGAGCTGTTTTTT. This codes for CASSYSGFSGRGLHTGELFF.

Many counts were recorded for this clonotype. In DNA, the CDR3 is TGCAGTGCTATTACCGGGACTAGAGTGGGGAACAATGAGCAGTTCTTC. It translates to CSAITGTRVGNNEQFF. The J gene is TRBJ2-1, the V gene TRBV20-1; 8 bases agree with TRBD2. Germline trimming cut 4 bases from V and 5 bases from J; bases unmatched to any gene: 13. This CDR3 contains 16 residues. Germline CDR1 and CDR2: DFQATT and SNEGSKA (reference sequence).